The next 14 T cell receptor beta chains were all read from a single sample in a study of T cells after yellow fever vaccination. Using its own MiXCR run on the 5' RACE reads, TCRdb lists one record per CDR3 protein. Here the sample spans 500,000 to 550,000 distinct CDR3 sequences, about a fifth being singletons. The source was PBMCs, collected more than 20 days after the first yellow fever vaccination. Source of these receptors: a man between 18 and 29 years old who received the YFV17D yellow fever vaccine.

Only a few counts were recorded for this clonotype. The chain recombines TRBV29-1 with TRBJ2-1; the D gene is possibly TRBD2 (7 bases). The V gene lost 0 bases and the J gene lost 3 bases, with 12 bases spanning the gap. CDR1 SQVTM and CDR2 ANQGSEA come from the germline V gene. The CDR3 covers 15 residues. The CDR3, as DNA: TGCAGCGTTGAAGAACCCGGGGGGCTCTACAATGAGCAGTTCTTC. Its translation is CSVEEPGGLYNEQFF.

The J gene is TRBJ2-5, the V gene TRBV4-2; 7 bases line up with TRBD1. This CDR3 is 15 amino acids long. The germline CDR1 and CDR2 sequences are LGHNA and YNFKEQ. Trimming removed 2 bases from V and 5 bases from J; junction bases left unmatched: 8. The CDR3 region has the DNA TGTGCCAGCAGCCAAAGGGGGCAGGGCGAGGAGACCCAGTACTTC. This encodes CASSQRGQGEETQYF.

In this sample, this clonotype turned up many times. The chain has TRBV11-3 and TRBJ2-1; no firm D call. V was cut by 1 base and J by 5 bases, with 6 bases left in between. Germline V gives CDR1 SGHNT, CDR2 YENEEA. The CDR3 has 13 residues. In DNA form, the CDR3 reads TGTGCCAGCAGCTTAGCAGCTAACAATGAGCAGTTCTTC. Translated: CASSLAANNEQFF.

This clonotype was picked up a small number of times. The chain uses TRBV7-2 and TRBJ2-1; 9 bases align to TRBD1. With V trimmed by 7 bases and J by 6 bases, 10 bases remained unmatched. CDR1 and CDR2 from the germline V gene are SGHTA and FQGNSA. There are 15 residues in the CDR3. CDR3 region: CASNYRDRAFNEQFF. As DNA, the CDR3 is TGTGCCAGCAACTACCGGGACAGGGCCTTCAATGAGCAGTTCTTC. Full variable domain (missing parts from reference TRBV7-2 and TRBJ2-1): GAGVSQSPSNKVTEKGKDVELRCDPISGHTALYWYRQSLGQGLEFLIYFQGNSAPDKSGLPSDRFSAERTGGSVSTLTIQRTQQEDSAVYLCASNYRDRAFNEQFFGPGTRLTVL.

CDR3 sequence: CASNPMGTGAYNEQFF. CDR3 DNA sequence: TGTGCCAGCAATCCTATGGGGACAGGAGCTTACAATGAGCAGTTCTTC. The chain is built from TRBV12-3 or TRBV12-4 and TRBJ2-1; TRBD1 aligns across 8 bases. The CDR3 runs 16 residues. The V segment lost 7 bases and the J segment 4 bases; nucleotides outside the gene matches: 12.

The chain couples TRBV2 to TRBJ1-6; TRBD1 is a possible D gene (6 bases). Germline-derived CDR1 and CDR2 are SNHLY and FYNNEI. Trimming left V 2 bases short and J 0 bases short, with 11 bases between. The CDR3 is 17 amino acids. The CDR3 loop is CASSERTASSYNSPLHF. Written as DNA, the CDR3 is TGTGCCAGCAGTGAACGGACAGCGAGCTCCTATAATTCACCCCTCCACTTT.

This clonotype was recorded a few times. The rearrangement joins TRBV25-1 to TRBJ1-6; D gene unclear. This CDR3 contains 14 residues. With 7 bases removed from V and 7 bases from J, the gap between germline ends came to 14 bases. The germline gives CDR1 MGHDK, CDR2 SYGVNS. CDR3 sequence reads: CASITAGSNSPLHF. CDR3 nucleotides: TGTGCCAGCATTACCGCAGGTTCCAATTCACCCCTCCACTTT.

At least ten counts were recorded for this clonotype. The V call is TRBV20-1, the J call TRBJ2-2; perhaps TRBD2 as D (6 bases). The germline gives CDR1 DFQATT, CDR2 SNEGSKA (reference sequence). Trimming took off 3 bases at V and 0 bases at J, with 8 bases between the two ends. The CDR3 length is 14 residues. The CDR3 bases are TGCAGTGCTAGGGTAGCGGCGAACACCGGGGAGCTGTTTTTT. Its protein is CSARVAANTGELFF.

This clonotype has more than one count but fewer than ten. The V call is TRBV9, the J call TRBJ2-1, with D perhaps being TRBD1 or TRBD2 (6 bases each). CDR1 is SGDLS, CDR2 YYNGEE, per germline. The V end was cut by 4 bases, the J end by 3 bases, with 17 bases between. This CDR3 has 16 amino acids. The CDR3, as DNA: TGTGCCAGCAGCATCGGGGGCACATACCTCTACAATGAGCAGTTCTTC. Protein sequence: CASSIGGTYLYNEQFF.

This chain links TRBV7-3 with TRBJ1-2, with a weak D call TRBD1 (5 bases). Between the trimmed V and J ends, which lost 8 bases and 2 bases, there was a span of 12 bases. In germline, CDR1 is SGHTA, CDR2 FQGTGA. The CDR3 runs to 13 residues. The CDR3: CASAPGPNYGYTF. The CDR3 DNA sequence: TGTGCCAGCGCCCCGGGACCCAACTATGGCTACACCTTC. Filled out from reference TRBV7-3 and TRBJ1-2, the complete variable domain reads GAGVSQTPSNKVTEKGKYVELRCDPISGHTALYWYRQSLGQGPEFLIYFQGTGAADDSGLPNDRFFAVRPEGSVSTLKIQRTERGDSAVYLCASAPGPNYGYTFGSGTRLTVV.

This clonotype was observed a handful of times. This chain links TRBV3-1 with TRBJ2-2, with 12 bases aligning to TRBD2. The CDR3 runs to 17 residues. Germline V gene sequence: CDR1 LGHDT, CDR2 YNNKEL (reference sequence). Trimming removed 6 bases from V and 1 base from J; junction bases left unmatched: 6. In DNA form, the CDR3 reads TGTGCCAGCAGAGATAGACTAGCGGGGGAGAACACCGGGGAGCTGTTTTTT. Translation gives CASRDRLAGENTGELFF.

The V and J genes are TRBV5-5 and TRBJ2-1; 10 nucleotides agree with TRBD2. V lost 3 bases to trimming and J lost 4 bases; unmatched junction nucleotides: 4. This CDR3 spans 15 amino acids. Germline V lookup: CDR1 SGHKS, CDR2 YYEKEE (reference sequence). The CDR3 bases are TGTGCCAGCAGCTCAGCGGGGGGGCTTTACAATGAGCAGTTCTTC. It translates to CASSSAGGLYNEQFF.

The V call is TRBV6-4, the J call TRBJ1-1, with TRBD1 identical over 7 bases. CDR1 and CDR2 (germline): MRHNA, SNTAGT. The CDR3 extends over 10 amino acids. The V segment lost 11 bases and the J segment 8 bases; nucleotides outside the gene matches: 5. CDR3 coding DNA: TGTGCCGGATCGACAGGGGAAGCTTTCTTT. It codes for CAGSTGEAFF.

This clonotype was seen many times. J is TRBJ2-5 and V is TRBV28; perhaps TRBD1 as D (7 bases). Germline CDR1 is MDHEN and CDR2 is SYDVKM. V gave up 6 bases and J gave up 5 bases, with 10 bases separating them. This CDR3 is 12 amino acids long. CDR3 nucleotides: TGTGCCAGCAGCTCAGGGGGGGAGACCCAGTACTTC. This translates into CASSSGGETQYF. Together with reference TRBV28 and TRBJ2-5, the CDR3 gives the full variable domain: DVKVTQSSRYLVKRTGEKVFLECVQDMDHENMFWYRQDPGLGLRLIYFSYDVKMKEKGDIPEGYSVSREKKERFSLILESASTNQTSMYLCASSSGGETQYFGPGTRLLVL.